Here is one T cell receptor (beta chain) with its context. Clones were read by immunoSEQ multiplex PCR, and TCRdb kept only the in-frame ones, dropping some. The table has 65,000 to 85,000 clones, approximately 89% seen once; the top ten hold approximately 0.2%. This sample was included in a study of OX40 agonist ivuxolimab in advanced cancers. The CDR3 is 15 residues long. The V gene's germline CDR1 is SGHNT and CDR2 YENEEA. Trimming cost V 5 bases and J 2 bases, with 15 bases left between them. The sequence was collected from an adult with an advanced solid tumor such as melanoma, head and neck, liver or kidney cancer. The sample in question was CD4+ or CD8+ T cells sorted from blood, obtained in a trial of the OX40 agonist ivuxolimab. The rearrangement links TRBV11-3 to TRBJ2-5; D unresolved. CDR3 region: CASSPRGVAQETQYF. CDR3 sequence (DNA): TGTGCCAGCAGCCCCCGCGGAGTGGCACAAGAGACCCAGTACTTC.